One and the same sample provided the 2 T cell receptor beta chains below, sequenced in a study of CD39 and CD103 CD8 tumor-infiltrating T cells. Generated by immunoSEQ multiplex PCR, the TCRdb table keeps only in-frame clones and is missing some. In the table there are just under 3,000 clones, about 80% of which are singletons. Input material: CD39- CD103- CD8+ T cells sorted from the tumor. The subset here: CD103-CD39- double-negative CD45RA- CD8 T cells. The receptors were gathered from a human donor with head and neck squamous cell carcinoma.

This chain links TRBV5-1 with TRBJ2-1, with 9 bases identical to TRBD1. In germline, CDR1 is SGHRS, CDR2 YFSETQ. The CDR3 loop spans 14 amino acids. Losses at the gene ends were 3 bases for V and 4 bases for J; bases not matched to a gene: 2. The DNA for the CDR3 is TGCGCCAGCAGCTCGGGACAGGGTTACAATGAGCAGTTCTTC. Translating gives CASSSGQGYNEQFF.

The rearrangement joins TRBV4-2 to TRBJ1-1, with 7 bases identical to TRBD1. In germline, CDR1 is LGHNA, CDR2 YNFKEQ. The CDR3 has 16 amino acids. V trimming: 2 bases; J trimming: 1 base; junction bases outside the gene matches: 7. The CDR3 here is CASSQLNRGPNTEAFF. The CDR3 DNA sequence: TGTGCCAGCAGCCAACTCAACAGGGGCCCGAACACTGAAGCTTTCTTT.